A single sample is the source of the 25 T cell receptor beta chains below, sequenced in a study of CD8 T cells in Susac syndrome. RNA totalling roughly 0.45 to 1 ug underwent reverse transcription with random hexamers. One entry per CDR3 protein results from TCRdb running MiXCR on the immunoSEQ multiplex PCR reads. The table includes around 70,000 distinct CDR3 sequences, around 95% detected once. Sample: CD8+ T cells from PBMCs. The receptors were sampled from a human donor with multiple sclerosis.

The chain has TRBV2 and TRBJ2-1; the match to TRBD2 covers 14 bases. There are 15 residues in the CDR3. Germline V gene sequence: CDR1 SNHLY, CDR2 FYNNEI. The V and J ends lost 3 bases and 5 bases, in that order; junction bases with no gene match: 0. In DNA form, the CDR3 reads TGTGCCAGCAGTGAGGGACTAGCGGGAGACAATGAGCAGTTCTTC. It yields the protein CASSEGLAGDNEQFF.

The rearrangement uses TRBV12-3 or TRBV12-4 and TRBJ2-7; D unresolved. V shed 5 bases and J shed 2 bases, with 7 bases lying between them. This CDR3 has 12 amino acids. In DNA, the CDR3 is TGTGCCAGCAGTCTTAAACCCTACGAGCAGTACTTC. It yields the protein CASSLKPYEQYF.

The CDR3 region is CASSQDRALAGDEQFF. The CDR3 nucleotides read TGTGCCAGCAGCCAAGATAGGGCACTAGCGGGAGATGAGCAGTTCTTC. This chain joins TRBV14 and TRBJ2-1, with 11 bases identical to TRBD2. The ends lost 0 bases at V and 8 bases at J; junction bases unmatched: 6. The CDR3 runs 16 residues. Per germline, CDR1 SGHDN and CDR2 FVKESK.

The chain's CDR3 is CSVQGATEKQFF. The CDR3 coding sequence is TGCAGCGTTCAAGGGGCCACGGAAAAACAGTTCTTC. The chain combines TRBV29-1 with TRBJ2-1; a possible D gene is TRBD1 (5 bases). Germline V CDR1 and CDR2: SQVTM, ANQGSEA. Trimming left V 5 bases short and J 13 bases short, with 18 bases between. The CDR3 has 12 residues.

On this clonotype itself: The junction differs from germline at one of its ends, possibly a read error. The rearrangement links TRBV7-9 to TRBJ2-7; D perhaps matches TRBD2 (5 bases). CDR3 length: 12 amino acids. Germline V lookup: CDR1 SEHNR, CDR2 FQNEAQ (reference sequence). CDR3 protein: CASSLANYEQYF. CDR3 coding DNA: TGTGCCAGCAGCCTAGCCAATTACGAGCAGTACTTC.

The J gene is TRBJ1-5, the V gene TRBV7-9; no reliable D call. V lost 4 bases, J lost 7 bases, and 14 bases lay in between. Germline V lookup: CDR1 SEHNR, CDR2 FQNEAQ (reference sequence). This CDR3 has 14 residues. In nucleotides, the CDR3 is TGTGCCAGCAGCTCTCCGGGCCTCCCCCAGCCCCAGCATTTT. Translated: CASSSPGLPQPQHF. Variable domain in full (rest from reference TRBV7-9 and TRBJ1-5): DTGVSQNPRHKITKRGQNVTFRCDPISEHNRLYWYRQTLGQGPEFLTYFQNEAQLEKSRLLSDRFSAERPKGSFSTLEIQRTEQGDSAMYLCASSSPGLPQPQHFGDGTRLSIL.

The rearrangement uses TRBV20-1 and TRBJ1-2; D remains unclear. The germline V gene has CDR1 DFQATT and CDR2 SNEGSKA (reference sequence). The CDR3 loop spans 12 amino acids. Trimming pared 6 bases from V and 3 bases from J, leaving 11 bases between. The CDR3 reads CSARTEYYGYTF. The CDR3, as DNA: TGCAGTGCAAGGACGGAATACTATGGCTACACCTTC.

The rearrangement links TRBV12-3 or TRBV12-4 to TRBJ2-2; D is unclear. V was pared by 3 bases and J by 6 bases, with 5 bases between. This CDR3 is built from 12 residues. CDR3 sequence: CASSLGAGELFF. DNA of the CDR3: TGTGCCAGCAGTTTGGGTGCCGGGGAGCTGTTTTTT.

This chain connects TRBV20-1 to TRBJ2-7; TRBD2 agrees at 7 bases. CDR1 and CDR2 from the germline V gene are DFQATT and SNEGSKA (reference sequence). The CDR3 extends over 17 amino acids. The ends lost 0 bases at V and 2 bases at J; junction bases unmatched: 13. For the CDR3, the DNA is TGCAGTGCTAGAGATTTAGGGGCTAGCGGAGTCACCTACGAGCAGTACTTC. It encodes CSARDLGASGVTYEQYF.

The V gene is TRBV7-9, the J gene TRBJ2-2; the match to TRBD2 covers 13 bases. V was clipped by 5 bases and J by 1 base; unmatched bases: 7. Germline V CDR1 and CDR2: SEHNR, FQNEAQ (reference sequence). The CDR3 loop spans 18 amino acids. CDR3: CASSAPGTSGKNTGELFF. The CDR3 nucleotides are TGTGCCAGCAGCGCGCCCGGGACTAGCGGGAAGAACACCGGGGAGCTGTTTTTT.

The J gene is TRBJ1-2, the V gene TRBV27; 8 positions match TRBD1. The CDR3 is 15 residues long. Germline V gene sequence: CDR1 MNHEY, CDR2 SMNVEV (reference sequence). Trimming removed 4 bases from V and 7 bases from J; junction bases left unmatched: 11. CDR3 sequence: CASSSPSDRGGGYTF. CDR3 bases: TGTGCCAGCAGTTCCCCATCCGACAGGGGTGGTGGCTACACCTTC.

The chain uses TRBV5-6 and TRBJ2-1; D is unclear. In germline, CDR1 is SGHDT, CDR2 YYEEEE. Trimming removed 2 bases at V and 10 bases at J, with 13 bases between. The CDR3 consists of 13 residues. The CDR3 bases are TGTGCCAGCAGCTTCGGGCAGCTCGGAGAGCAGTTCTTC. Translated, it gives CASSFGQLGEQFF.

The chain combines TRBV3-1 with TRBJ1-1; D ambiguous. Germline CDR1 LGHDT, CDR2 YNNKEL (reference sequence). This CDR3 has 16 amino acids. The V gene lost 1 base and the J gene lost 3 bases, with 15 bases spanning the gap. As DNA, the CDR3 is TGTGCCAGCAGCCAAGGGCGGCTAGCCTTGGACACTGAAGCTTTCTTT. The encoded protein is CASSQGRLALDTEAFF.

The sample holds one count of this clonotype. The chain employs TRBV12-3 or TRBV12-4 and TRBJ2-7; 10 bases align to TRBD2. Trimming removed 8 bases from V and 3 bases from J; junction bases left unmatched: 1. This CDR3 spans 12 amino acids. The CDR3 spells CASASGSYEQYF. The DNA of the CDR3 is TGTGCCAGCGCTAGCGGGAGCTACGAGCAGTACTTC.

The V call is TRBV6-1, the J call TRBJ2-2, with D possibly matching TRBD2 (5 bases). V lost 6 bases, J lost 5 bases, and 7 bases lay in between. Germline CDR1 reads MNHNS; CDR2 reads SASEGT. There are 12 residues in the CDR3. The CDR3 DNA reads TGTGCCAGCAGGACGGGGACCGGGGAGCTGTTTTTT. Translation gives CASRTGTGELFF.

The chain employs TRBV2 and TRBJ2-1; no clear D gene. This CDR3 spans 11 amino acids. Germline values: CDR1 SNHLY, CDR2 FYNNEI. Trimming pared 7 bases from V and 9 bases from J, leaving 10 bases between. Here the CDR3 reads CASTPPGEQFF. The DNA of the CDR3 is TGTGCCAGCACCCCTCCTGGTGAGCAGTTCTTC.

This clonotype was found once. The V call is TRBV4-3, the J call TRBJ2-7, with a possible D match to TRBD1 (6 bases). The CDR3 is 14 amino acids. The V gene lost 4 bases and the J gene lost 2 bases, with 12 bases spanning the gap. CDR1 is LGHNA and CDR2 is YSLEER in the germline V gene. The CDR3 spells CASSPTQGAYEQYF. CDR3 in DNA: TGCGCCAGCAGCCCTACACAGGGTGCCTACGAGCAGTACTTC.

This chain uses TRBV19 with TRBJ1-5, with D hard to call. The CDR3 totals 13 residues. Between the trimmed V and J ends, which lost 9 bases and 8 bases, there was a span of 17 bases. CDR1 and CDR2 (germline): LNHDA, SQIVND (reference sequence). CDR3 bases: TGTGCCAGCGCCAGTTCTTTAATCGAGCCCCAGCATTTT. Amino acids: CASASSLIEPQHF.

The chain employs TRBV30 and TRBJ1-1; D might be TRBD1 (5 bases). This CDR3 spans 11 amino acids. Trimming cost V 5 bases and J 4 bases, with 8 bases left between them. Germline CDR1 is GTSNPN and CDR2 is SVGIG (reference sequence). Here the CDR3 reads CAWGGTTEAFF. CDR3 coding DNA: TGTGCCTGGGGAGGGACCACTGAAGCTTTCTTT.

The rearrangement links TRBV20-1 to TRBJ2-3; D is unclear. The germline CDR1 and CDR2 sequences are DFQATT and SNEGSKA (reference sequence). V was shortened by 0 bases and J by 0 bases, with 10 bases between the two germline ends. There are 15 residues in the CDR3. In DNA, the CDR3 is TGCAGTGCTAGAGACCTCAGCTGGAGCACAGATACGCAGTATTTT. It codes for CSARDLSWSTDTQYF.

This rearrangement joins TRBV5-1 to TRBJ2-7, with D perhaps assigned TRBD1 or TRBD2 (6 bases each). Germline CDR1 is SGHRS and CDR2 is YFSETQ. This CDR3 spans 13 amino acids. The V end lost 3 bases, the J end lost 6 bases, and 13 bases lay between the germline ends. The CDR3 loop reads CASSYRGPGEQYF. The CDR3 DNA reads TGCGCCAGCAGCTACCGGGGGCCGGGCGAGCAGTACTTC.

As for this clonotype: Germline is not matched at one junction end, which may reflect a read error. The rearrangement uses TRBV7-9 and TRBJ1-1; 11 bases are shared with TRBD1. In germline, CDR1 is SEHNR, CDR2 FQNEAQ (reference sequence). The CDR3 is 14 amino acids. CDR3 loop: CASSPRTGGTEVFF. CDR3 in DNA: TGTGCCAGCAGCCCAAGGACAGGGGGCACTGAAGTTTTCTTT. Complete variable domain (other parts from reference TRBV7-9 and TRBJ1-1): DTGVSQNPRHKITKRGQNVTFRCDPISEHNRLYWYRQTLGQGPEFLTYFQNEAQLEKSRLLSDRFSAERPKGSFSTLEIQRTEQGDSAMYLCASSPRTGGTEVFFGQGTRLTVV.

J is TRBJ2-1 and V is TRBV27; 14 bases line up with TRBD2. J lost 11 bases, V lost 4 bases, and 10 bases had no gene match. The germline V gene encodes CDR1 MNHEY and CDR2 SMNVEV (reference sequence). The CDR3 consists of 16 residues. CDR3 DNA: TGTGCCAGCAGTTATGGACTAGCGGGAGGCCCGTCTAAGCAGTTCTTC. Translation: CASSYGLAGGPSKQFF.

This chain joins TRBV30 and TRBJ1-1; 10 bases match TRBD1. The CDR3 length is 13 residues. Germline V lookup: CDR1 GTSNPN, CDR2 SVGIG (reference sequence). The V and J ends lost 4 bases and 7 bases, in that order; junction bases with no gene match: 6. The CDR3 region is CAWNQGQGVEAFF. CDR3 coding DNA: TGTGCCTGGAACCAAGGACAGGGGGTTGAAGCTTTCTTT.

The V and J genes are TRBV3-1 and TRBJ2-7; 7 bases match TRBD1. Trimming at V came to 4 bases and at J to 6 bases, leaving 9 bases not matched to a gene. In germline, CDR1 is LGHDT, CDR2 YNNKEL (reference sequence). The CDR3 length is 14 residues. The CDR3 DNA sequence: TGTGCCAGCAGCCTTACAGGGGATTTGAGCGAGCAGTACTTC. Its translation is CASSLTGDLSEQYF.